The table lists the clone carrying this TCR beta chain with a few counts. Its matching antigen is unknown. Only in-frame clones appear in the TCRdb table, and some are missing; sequencing was by immunoSEQ multiplex PCR. Found here are about 47,000 clones, roughly 70% of them singletons; the top ten hold around 7%. The data were taken from a study of vaccination effects on CD4 cells after COVID-19. The study, taken as a whole, reports: Clonal contraction was marked in infection- and vaccine-induced clones late after vaccination.

Researchers isolated CD4+ T cells once approximately ten days of culture had elapsed. The participants, recipients of two vaccine doses, got either BNT162b2 or mRNA-1273. Nucleocapsid antibodies stayed negative before and after vaccination, showing no earlier SARS-CoV-2 infection. This CDR3 region has 13 residues. Germline CDR1 reads SNHLY; CDR2 reads FYNNEI. The trim removed 7 bases at V and 8 bases at J, leaving 5 bases unmatched. The chain carries TRBV2 and TRBJ1-4; 9 nucleotides align to TRBD1. The receptor was isolated from a human donor who received a COVID-19 vaccine. The sample consisted of CD4+ T cells from PBMCs cultured without peptide, taken after COVID-19 vaccination. The CDR3, as DNA: TGTGCCAGCAATACAGGGGGCAGGGAAAAACTGTTTTTT. Its translation: CASNTGGREKLFF.